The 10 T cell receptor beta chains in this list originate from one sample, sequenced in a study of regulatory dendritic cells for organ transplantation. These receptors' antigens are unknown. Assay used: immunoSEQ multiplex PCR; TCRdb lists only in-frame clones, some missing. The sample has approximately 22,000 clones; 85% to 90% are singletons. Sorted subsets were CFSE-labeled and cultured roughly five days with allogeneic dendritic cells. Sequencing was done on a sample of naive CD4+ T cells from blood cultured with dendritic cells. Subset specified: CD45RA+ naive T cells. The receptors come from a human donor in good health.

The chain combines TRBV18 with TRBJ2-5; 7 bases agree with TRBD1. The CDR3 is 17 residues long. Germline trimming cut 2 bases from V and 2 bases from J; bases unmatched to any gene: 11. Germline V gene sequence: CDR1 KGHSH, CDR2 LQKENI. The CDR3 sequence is CASSPGSGQRIQETQYF. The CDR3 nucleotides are TGTGCCAGCTCACCAGGGTCGGGACAGAGGATTCAAGAGACCCAGTACTTC.

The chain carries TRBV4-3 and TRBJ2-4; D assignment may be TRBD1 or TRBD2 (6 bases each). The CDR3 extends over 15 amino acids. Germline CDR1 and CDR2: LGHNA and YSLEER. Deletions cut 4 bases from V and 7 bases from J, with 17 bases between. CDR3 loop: CASSRDISGGNIQYF. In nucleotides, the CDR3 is TGCGCCAGCAGCCGAGATATATCCGGGGGCAACATTCAGTACTTC.

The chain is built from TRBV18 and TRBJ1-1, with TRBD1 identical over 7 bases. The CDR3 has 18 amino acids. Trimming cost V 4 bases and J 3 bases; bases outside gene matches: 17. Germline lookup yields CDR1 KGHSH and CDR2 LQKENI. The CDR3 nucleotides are TGTGCCAGCTCACTACAGGAGGGGGCTATACATGGCGACACTGAAGCTTTCTTT. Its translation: CASSLQEGAIHGDTEAFF.

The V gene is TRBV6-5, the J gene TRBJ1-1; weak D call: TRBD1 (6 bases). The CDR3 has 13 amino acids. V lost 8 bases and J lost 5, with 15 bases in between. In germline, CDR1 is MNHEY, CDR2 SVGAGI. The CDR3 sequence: CASAKAGDTEAFF. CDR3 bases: TGTGCCAGCGCAAAGGCAGGGGATACTGAAGCTTTCTTT.

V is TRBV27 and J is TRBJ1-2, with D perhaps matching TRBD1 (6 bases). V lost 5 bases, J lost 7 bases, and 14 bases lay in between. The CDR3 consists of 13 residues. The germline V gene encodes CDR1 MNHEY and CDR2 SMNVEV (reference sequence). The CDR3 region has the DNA TGTGCCAGCAGTCTTTCGGGGGGCTCTGGCTACACCTTC. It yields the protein CASSLSGGSGYTF.

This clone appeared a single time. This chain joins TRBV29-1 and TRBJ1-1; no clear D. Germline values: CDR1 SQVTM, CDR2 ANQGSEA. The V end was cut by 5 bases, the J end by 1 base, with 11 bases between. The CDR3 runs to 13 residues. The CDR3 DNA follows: TGCAGCGTTTACTGGGCCTCGAACACTGAAGCTTTCTTT. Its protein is CSVYWASNTEAFF.

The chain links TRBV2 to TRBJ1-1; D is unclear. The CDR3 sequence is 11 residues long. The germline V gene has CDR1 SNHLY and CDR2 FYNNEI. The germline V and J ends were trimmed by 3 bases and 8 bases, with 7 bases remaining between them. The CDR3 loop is CASSESNEAFF. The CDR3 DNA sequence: TGTGCCAGCAGTGAGAGCAACGAAGCTTTCTTT.

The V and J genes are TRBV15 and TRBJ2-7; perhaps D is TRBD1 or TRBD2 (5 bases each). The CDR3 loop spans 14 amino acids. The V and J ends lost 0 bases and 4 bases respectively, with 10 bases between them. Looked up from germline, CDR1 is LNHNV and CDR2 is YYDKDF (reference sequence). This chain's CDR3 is CATSRDRDGYEQYF. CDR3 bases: TGTGCCACCAGCAGAGATCGGGACGGTTACGAGCAGTACTTC.

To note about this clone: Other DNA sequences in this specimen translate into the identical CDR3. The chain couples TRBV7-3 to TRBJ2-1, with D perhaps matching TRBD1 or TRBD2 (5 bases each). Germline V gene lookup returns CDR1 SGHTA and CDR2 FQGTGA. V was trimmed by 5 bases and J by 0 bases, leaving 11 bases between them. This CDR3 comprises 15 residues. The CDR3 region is CASSPSGSSYNEQFF. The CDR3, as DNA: TGTGCCAGCAGCCCGTCAGGGAGCTCCTACAATGAGCAGTTCTTC.

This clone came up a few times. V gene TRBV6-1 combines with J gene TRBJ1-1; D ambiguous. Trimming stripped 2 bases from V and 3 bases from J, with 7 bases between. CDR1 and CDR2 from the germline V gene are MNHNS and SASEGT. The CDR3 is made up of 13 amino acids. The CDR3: CASSEIRHTEAFF. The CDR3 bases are TGTGCCAGCAGTGAAATCCGTCACACTGAAGCTTTCTTT.